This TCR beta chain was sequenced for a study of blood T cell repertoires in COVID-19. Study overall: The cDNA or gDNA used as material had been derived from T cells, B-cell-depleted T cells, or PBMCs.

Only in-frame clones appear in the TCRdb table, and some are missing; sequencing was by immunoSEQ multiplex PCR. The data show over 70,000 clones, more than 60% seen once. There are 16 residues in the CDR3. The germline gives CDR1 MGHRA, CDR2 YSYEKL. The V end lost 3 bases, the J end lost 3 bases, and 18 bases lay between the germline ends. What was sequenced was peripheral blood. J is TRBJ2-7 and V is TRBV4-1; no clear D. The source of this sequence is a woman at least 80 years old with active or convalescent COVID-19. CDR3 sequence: CASSHLVSANNYEQYF. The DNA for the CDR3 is TGCGCCAGCAGCCACCTAGTCTCCGCTAATAACTACGAGCAGTACTTC.